The rows below give T cell receptor beta chains drawn from one sample of a study of spatial heterogeneity in lung cancer. TCRdb recomputed calls from the 5' RACE reads with MiXCR, one row per CDR3 protein. The table includes under 15,000 distinct CDR3 sequences, roughly an eighth detected once. This material consisted of PBMCs, taken at surgery. The receptors originated from a female donor with early-stage non-small cell lung cancer. CDR3s include the opening cysteine and the closing phenylalanine or tryptophan. The D gene is left open where the match is weak. Size tells how often a clone was seen (once, few, many) or the class of an expanded clone, and some rows leave it out.

clone_size,j_call,d_call,v_call,cdr3_aa,cdr3_nt
many,TRBJ2-2,NA,TRBV18,CASSAGAANTGELFF,TGTGCCAGCTCCGCGGGGGCCGCGAACACCGGGGAGCTGTTTTTT
medium-sized,TRBJ2-3,NA,TRBV6-5,CASSYRDGHTDTQYF,TGTGCCAGCAGTTACCGGGACGGCCACACAGATACGCAGTATTTT
NA,TRBJ2-7,NA,TRBV14,CASSHMGLGAYEQYF,TGTGCCAGCAGCCATATGGGCCTCGGGGCCTACGAGCAGTACTTC
many,TRBJ2-7,NA,TRBV5-1,CASRLDNERFREQYF,TGCGCCAGCAGGCTGGACAACGAACGTTTTCGCGAGCAGTACTTC
medium-sized,TRBJ1-4,TRBD1,TRBV3-1,CASSRNRGASEKLFF,TGTGCCAGCAGCCGCAACAGGGGGGCGAGTGAAAAACTGTTTTTT
NA,TRBJ2-4,NA,TRBV4-3,CASSPSARPSIQYF,TGCGCCAGCAGCCCTTCCGCAAGGCCGTCCATTCAGTACTTC
few,TRBJ2-7,TRBD2,TRBV6-2/TRBV6-3,CASSRGLAGGLSEQYF,TGTGCCAGCAGTCGCGGACTAGCGGGAGGGTTAAGCGAGCAGTACTTC
medium-sized,TRBJ2-3,NA,TRBV6-2/TRBV6-3,CASSPGSGASTDTQYF,TGTGCCAGCAGTCCAGGGAGCGGAGCGAGCACAGATACGCAGTATTTT
few,TRBJ2-7,NA,TRBV7-2,CASSLDGSSYEQYF,TGTGCCAGCAGCTTAGACGGGAGCTCCTACGAGCAGTACTTC
medium-sized,TRBJ2-7,NA,TRBV20-1,CSASSPQGLGEQYF,TGCAGTGCTAGTTCCCCCCAGGGGCTCGGCGAGCAGTACTTC
medium-sized,TRBJ1-2,NA,TRBV7-2,CASSQGQAPLHTF,TGTGCCAGCAGCCAGGGGCAGGCCCCTCTTCACACCTTC
many,TRBJ2-7,NA,TRBV3-1,CATARGFNEQYF,TGTGCCACAGCGAGAGGATTCAACGAGCAGTACTTC
many,TRBJ1-3,TRBD1,TRBV6-5,CASSYSGTGEAGNTIYF,TGTGCCAGCAGTTATTCCGGGACAGGGGAAGCCGGAAACACCATATATTTT
NA,TRBJ2-5,NA,TRBV2,CASSEVETQYF,TGTGCCAGCAGTGAAGTGGAGACCCAGTACTTC
many,TRBJ2-5,TRBD2,TRBV5-1,CASISGTSPETQYF,TGCGCCAGCATCTCAGGGACTAGCCCCGAGACCCAGTACTTC
many,TRBJ2-5,TRBD1,TRBV6-1,CASSEARPETGSLVGF,TGTGCCAGCAGTGAAGCGCGGCCGGAGACAGGGAGCTTAGTAGGCTTC
medium-sized,TRBJ2-2,NA,TRBV4-1,CASSQRGSPGELFF,TGCGCCAGCAGCCAACGGGGGTCTCCCGGGGAGCTGTTTTTT
many,TRBJ2-1,TRBD2,TRBV5-1,CASSLIAGSYNEQFF,TGCGCCAGCAGCCTTATAGCGGGGAGCTACAATGAGCAGTTCTTC
many,TRBJ2-7,NA,TRBV3-1,CASSRGRYEQYF,TGTGCCAGCAGCCGGGGGCGATACGAGCAGTACTTC
many,TRBJ2-6,NA,TRBV6-6,CASSPGRGGANVLTF,TGTGCCAGCAGTCCCGGGCGAGGGGGGGCCAACGTCCTGACTTTC
medium-sized,TRBJ2-7,NA,TRBV29-1,CSVDAGYEQYF,TGCAGCGTTGATGCAGGTTACGAGCAGTACTTC
NA,TRBJ2-7,NA,TRBV5-1,CASSSSGTSYEQYF,TGCGCCAGCAGCTCCTCCGGGACTTCCTACGAGCAGTACTTC
many,TRBJ1-1,NA,TRBV18,CASSPFAQGGSTEAFF,TGTGCCAGCTCACCTTTCGCCCAGGGAGGCAGCACTGAAGCTTTCTTT
many,TRBJ1-2,TRBD1,TRBV19,CASSANNIRDRGGYTF,TGTGCCAGTAGTGCTAACAACATCCGGGACAGGGGCGGCTACACCTTC
many,TRBJ2-1,NA,TRBV3-1,CASSQSDQNEQFF,TGTGCCAGCAGCCAATCCGACCAGAATGAGCAGTTCTTC
medium-sized,TRBJ2-5,NA,TRBV19,CASSPATAVETQYF,TGTGCCAGTAGTCCAGCTACGGCTGTGGAGACCCAGTACTTC
many,TRBJ2-1,TRBD2,TRBV28,CASSLSLSGRRGNEQFF,TGTGCCAGCAGTTTGAGTTTGAGCGGGAGGAGGGGCAATGAGCAGTTCTTC
few,TRBJ1-1,TRBD1,TRBV7-2,CASSPQGGTEAFF,TGTGCCAGCAGCCCACAGGGGGGGACTGAAGCTTTCTTT
medium-sized,TRBJ2-7,NA,TRBV3-1,CASSLLGGYEQYF,TGTGCCAGCAGCCTACTGGGGGGCTACGAGCAGTACTTC
NA,TRBJ1-2,NA,TRBV11-2,CASSLSDGYGYTF,TGTGCCAGCAGCTTATCGGACGGCTATGGCTACACCTTC
few,TRBJ1-1,NA,TRBV24-1,CATPTSGGNTEAFF,TGTGCCACCCCCACATCTGGGGGCAACACTGAAGCTTTCTTT
medium-sized,TRBJ2-3,NA,TRBV28,CASSPALAVTDTQYF,TGTGCCAGCAGCCCTGCCCTGGCCGTCACAGATACGCAGTATTTT
medium-sized,TRBJ1-1,NA,TRBV7-9,CASSLEARGLEAFF,TGTGCCAGCAGCTTAGAAGCTCGTGGACTGGAAGCTTTCTTT
many,TRBJ1-5,NA,TRBV6-6,CASSFGGFQPQHF,TGTGCCAGCAGCTTCGGGGGGTTTCAGCCCCAGCATTTT
many,TRBJ2-5,NA,TRBV29-1,CSIRLGAKYQETQYF,TGCAGCATCCGACTAGGGGCGAAGTACCAAGAGACCCAGTACTTC
many,TRBJ2-3,TRBD2,TRBV5-1,CASSPPLAGATDTQYF,TGCGCCAGCAGTCCCCCCCTGGCGGGAGCCACAGATACGCAGTATTTT
NA,TRBJ2-1,TRBD2,TRBV29-1,CSVDTSGAKQFF,TGCAGCGTTGATACTAGCGGAGCTAAACAGTTCTTC
many,TRBJ2-1,NA,TRBV29-1,CSVVSLSYNEQFF,TGCAGCGTTGTTAGTCTCTCCTACAATGAGCAGTTCTTC
NA,TRBJ1-2,NA,TRBV12-3/TRBV12-4,CASSTRRGYGYTF,TGTGCCAGCAGTACCCGTAGGGGCTATGGCTACACCTTC